The 23 T cell receptor beta chains below all came from one sample that was sequenced in a study of blood T cell repertoires in COVID-19. The table came from immunoSEQ multiplex PCR; TCRdb's copy has only in-frame clones and leaves some out. Of over 200,000 clones in the sample, around 88% were seen once. Sequencing was done on a sample of PBMCs or T cells enriched from blood (not recorded which). Receptor source: a young woman who had been exposed to COVID-19.

This sequence joins TRBV9 and TRBJ2-1, with D tentatively TRBD2 (6 bases). Germline CDR1 is SGDLS and CDR2 is YYNGEE. The V end was cut by 2 bases, the J end by 4 bases, with 10 bases between. The CDR3 runs to 14 residues. The CDR3 here is CASSVTGEYNEQFF. For the CDR3, the DNA is TGTGCCAGCAGCGTCACGGGGGAGTACAATGAGCAGTTCTTC. Using reference TRBV9 and TRBJ2-1 for the parts outside the CDR3, the full variable domain is DSGVTQTPKHLITATGQRVTLRCSPRSGDLSVYWYQQSLDQGLQFLIQYYNGEERAKGNILERFSAQQFPDLHSELNLSSLELGDSALYFCASSVTGEYNEQFFGPGTRLTVL.

The chain has TRBV5-1 and TRBJ1-1; 7 nucleotides match TRBD1. The CDR3 runs 16 residues. V lost 0 bases, J lost 5 bases, and 10 bases stayed unmatched. Looked up from germline, CDR1 is SGHRS and CDR2 is YFSETQ. This chain's CDR3 is CASSLDPAQGWTEAFF. As DNA, the CDR3 is TGCGCCAGCAGCTTGGATCCCGCACAGGGGTGGACTGAAGCTTTCTTT.

In its sample, this clone was seen once. The chain has TRBV30 and TRBJ1-6, with D possibly TRBD1 on 6 matching bases. Germline assignment: CDR1 GTSNPN and CDR2 SVGIG (reference sequence). V lost 0 bases to trimming and J lost 7 bases, with 13 bases between them. The CDR3 totals 15 residues. The CDR3 bases are TGTGCCTGGAGTGTAAACAGGGCGCGGAATTCACCCCTCCACTTT. This translates into CAWSVNRARNSPLHF.

The chain links TRBV18 to TRBJ1-6, with 9 bases that match TRBD1. The germline V gene encodes CDR1 KGHSH and CDR2 LQKENI. The CDR3 runs 15 residues. The V segment lost 6 bases and the J segment 6 bases; nucleotides outside the gene matches: 6. The CDR3 sequence: CASSRTGGGNSPLHF. CDR3 nucleotide sequence: TGTGCCAGCTCCCGAACAGGGGGCGGTAATTCACCCCTCCACTTT.

Written as DNA, the CDR3 is TGCGCCAGCAGCCCACAGGGGGCTGGCGAAAAACTGTTTTTT. Translated: CASSPQGAGEKLFF. The chain is built from TRBV5-1 and TRBJ1-4, with 9 bases aligning to TRBD1. V trimming: 4 bases; J trimming: 8 bases; junction bases outside the gene matches: 6. Looked up from germline, CDR1 is SGHRS and CDR2 is YFSETQ. The CDR3 length is 14 residues.

This chain joins TRBV11-3 and TRBJ1-1; 9 bases are a match to TRBD1. V was clipped by 5 bases and J by 0 bases; unmatched bases: 7. There are 16 residues in the CDR3. Germline V lookup: CDR1 SGHNT, CDR2 YENEEA. CDR3 sequence: CASSPPGTGLNTEAFF. Here the CDR3 DNA reads TGTGCCAGCAGCCCTCCTGGGACAGGGTTGAACACTGAAGCTTTCTTT.

The chain recombines TRBV5-1 with TRBJ2-7, with D perhaps TRBD1 (6 bases). The germline V gene has CDR1 SGHRS and CDR2 YFSETQ. V lost 2 bases to trimming and J lost 4 bases, with 13 bases between them. The CDR3 loop spans 14 amino acids. The CDR3 DNA sequence: TGCGCCAGCAGCTTAGGGACATCCCTGTACGAGCAGTACTTC. Amino acid sequence: CASSLGTSLYEQYF.

The rearrangement links TRBV14 to TRBJ1-1; maybe TRBD1 (6 bases). The CDR3 is 17 amino acids. Looked up from germline, CDR1 is SGHDN and CDR2 is FVKESK. Trimming removed 1 base from V and 1 base from J, with 16 bases in between. The CDR3 nucleotides are TGTGCCAGCAGCCAAGCCTCCAGACACAGGGCGAACACTGAAGCTTTCTTT. Amino acids: CASSQASRHRANTEAFF.

This chain uses TRBV12-5 with TRBJ1-2; TRBD1 matches 7 bases. V lost 7 bases to trimming and J lost 3 bases; unmatched junction nucleotides: 11. Per germline, CDR1 LGHNT and CDR2 FRNRAP. The CDR3 is made up of 15 amino acids. In DNA form, the CDR3 reads TGTGCTAGTGCCGCGGACAGGCTCGGGGACTATGGCTACACCTTC. Residues: CASAADRLGDYGYTF.

The chain is built from TRBV30 and TRBJ1-5; a weak D match, TRBD1 (5 bases). This CDR3 contains 13 residues. Germline CDR1 is GTSNPN and CDR2 is SVGIG (reference sequence). V lost 0 bases and J lost 5, with 8 bases in between. CDR3 residues: CAWSVAGDQPQHF. The CDR3 bases are TGTGCCTGGAGTGTGGCGGGGGATCAGCCCCAGCATTTT.

CDR3 residues: CASSSGDRIGNGYTF. CDR3 in DNA: TGTGCCAGCAGCTCAGGGGACAGAATCGGCAATGGCTACACCTTC. The rearrangement links TRBV7-3 to TRBJ1-2; TRBD1 aligns across 7 bases. In germline, CDR1 is SGHTA, CDR2 FQGTGA. With 4 bases clipped from V and 6 bases from J, the junction kept 11 bases outside the gene matches. This CDR3 is built from 15 residues.

The chain combines TRBV5-6 with TRBJ1-5; weak D call: TRBD1 (6 bases). This CDR3 has 16 amino acids. V dropped 2 bases and J dropped 2 bases, with 14 bases sitting between them. Germline CDR1 SGHDT, CDR2 YYEEEE. The CDR3 DNA is TGTGCCAGCAGCTTCAGGGGTCTAAAGGGCAATCAGCCCCAGCATTTT. This gives the protein CASSFRGLKGNQPQHF.

This chain joins TRBV12-5 and TRBJ2-2; D may be TRBD2 (5 bases). The CDR3 covers 13 residues. The germline V gene encodes CDR1 LGHNT and CDR2 FRNRAP. The ends were cut back, 5 bases at V and 4 bases at J, with 8 bases in the middle. The CDR3 DNA is TGTGCTAGTGGTAGAGGGTTCACCGGGGAGCTGTTTTTT. The encoded protein is CASGRGFTGELFF.

This chain connects TRBV29-1 to TRBJ1-2, with 7 nucleotides matching TRBD1. V gave up 3 bases and J gave up 3 bases; unmatched junction bases: 22. Germline CDR1 and CDR2: SQVTM and ANQGSEA. The CDR3 consists of 19 residues. CDR3 coding DNA: TGCAGCGTTGACCGTCCGCCCTTGACAGGGACGAGGAGGGACTATGGCTACACCTTC. As protein: CSVDRPPLTGTRRDYGYTF.

The chain carries TRBV11-3 and TRBJ1-2, with D perhaps TRBD1 (6 bases). CDR1 SGHNT and CDR2 YENEEA come from the germline V gene. The CDR3 consists of 16 residues. V was clipped by 3 bases and J by 7 bases, with 21 bases between them. The CDR3 sequence is CASSLAPGTKGGGYTF. The CDR3 DNA is TGTGCCAGCAGCTTGGCCCCCGGGACCAAAGGGGGTGGCTACACCTTC.

This sequence joins TRBV24-1 and TRBJ2-3; possibly TRBD2 for D (6 bases). Trimming removed 3 bases from V and 1 base from J, with 13 bases in between. This CDR3 has 16 amino acids. Germline-derived CDR1 and CDR2 are KGHDR and SFDVKD. The chain's CDR3 is CATSDHRDSRTDTQYF. The CDR3 nucleotides read TGTGCCACCAGTGATCACCGGGACTCCCGCACAGATACGCAGTATTTT.

The chain couples TRBV7-9 to TRBJ2-7, with TRBD1 matching 8 bases. The V and J ends lost 3 bases and 0 bases, in that order; junction bases with no gene match: 7. The CDR3 consists of 16 residues. The germline gives CDR1 SEHNR, CDR2 FQNEAQ (reference sequence). CDR3 protein: CASSLGDRQSSYEQYF. CDR3 coding DNA: TGTGCCAGCAGCTTGGGGGACAGGCAGAGCTCCTACGAGCAGTACTTC.

V is TRBV12-3 or TRBV12-4 and J is TRBJ2-1, with D perhaps matching TRBD1 (5 bases). The CDR3 covers 12 residues. V lost 6 bases, J lost 8 bases, and 11 bases lay in between. This chain's CDR3 is CASSPTAYEQFF. The CDR3 nucleotides are TGTGCCAGCAGCCCGACAGCATATGAGCAGTTCTTC.

The chain combines TRBV5-4 with TRBJ2-7; 12 positions match TRBD2. J gave up 6 bases and V 3 bases, and 7 bases lay outside the gene matches. Germline V CDR1 and CDR2: SGHNT, YYREEE (reference sequence). This CDR3 is 15 amino acids long. The CDR3 DNA is TGTGCCAGCAGCTATTCTAGCGGGGGGGCCTCCGAGCAGTACTTC. Its translation: CASSYSSGGASEQYF.

The V and J genes are TRBV30 and TRBJ1-2; possible D gene TRBD1, 5 bases. This CDR3 contains 13 residues. Deletions cut 2 bases from V and 1 base from J, with 8 bases between. From germline, CDR1 is GTSNPN and CDR2 SVGIG (reference sequence). CDR3 in amino acids: CAWSPQGNYGYTF. CDR3 bases: TGTGCCTGGAGTCCCCAGGGTAACTATGGCTACACCTTC.

The CDR3 is CASSYIGGGPFDEQYF. The CDR3 region has the DNA TGTGCCAGCAGTTATATTGGGGGGGGGCCCTTTGACGAGCAGTACTTC. The chain combines TRBV6-5 with TRBJ2-7; a weak D match, TRBD2 (7 bases). The CDR3 totals 16 residues. The germline V gene encodes CDR1 MNHEY and CDR2 SVGAGI. V shed 3 bases and J shed 5 bases, with 20 bases lying between them.

This rearrangement joins TRBV10-3 to TRBJ1-2; 12 nucleotides align to TRBD1. The junction had 9 bases not matched to a gene; V was cut back by 5 bases and J by 5 bases. This CDR3 region has 16 residues. Germline V gene data show CDR1 as ENHRY and CDR2 as SYGVKD. The CDR3 spells CAISSNPGQGAYGYTF. The CDR3 DNA reads TGTGCCATCAGTAGTAATCCGGGACAGGGGGCGTATGGCTACACCTTC.

This clone was observed a handful of times. J is TRBJ1-5 and V is TRBV11-1, with unresolved D. Germline CDR1 and CDR2: SGHAT and FQDESV (reference sequence). Trimming removed 2 bases at V and 3 bases at J, with 11 bases between. The CDR3 length is 15 residues. In DNA form, the CDR3 reads TGTGCCAGCAGCTTAACCTCGGGATCCAATCAGCCCCAGCATTTT. Encoded protein: CASSLTSGSNQPQHF.